The T cell receptor (beta chain) described here comes from a study of shared clonotypes between healthy human individuals. The overall study: Those who served as donors were two women and a few men between the ages of 18 and 49.

This clone was seen a few times. Its antigen is as yet unknown. Naive CD8 cells, CD45RO-negative and positively selected for CCR7, excluded terminally differentiated effector memory CD45RA+ cells. Study-level findings and limits: Generation probabilities were higher for clonotypes shared across all four sorted-subset donors than for unshared ones.

Trimming removed 4 bases at V and 13 bases at J, with 19 bases between. Germline V lookup: CDR1 SNHLY, CDR2 FYNNEI. The CDR3 has 13 amino acids. Per sorted-subset replicate PCR, input was 200 to 250 ng DNA, representing some 30,000 T cell genomes. The protocol was immunoSEQ multiplex PCR, while the TCRdb copy is restricted to in-frame clones and leaves out a portion. This repertoire shows approximately 600,000 clones, 95% found once; its top ten account for over 0.095%. The sequenced sample consisted of naive CD8+ T cells sorted from blood. This receptor was identified in a woman aged 30 to 39 in good health. The chain has TRBV2 and TRBJ1-1, with unresolved D. In DNA form, the CDR3 reads TGTGCCAGCAGTGTGTGGACTCCCGCCGGAGATTTCTTT. Translating it yields CASSVWTPAGDFF.